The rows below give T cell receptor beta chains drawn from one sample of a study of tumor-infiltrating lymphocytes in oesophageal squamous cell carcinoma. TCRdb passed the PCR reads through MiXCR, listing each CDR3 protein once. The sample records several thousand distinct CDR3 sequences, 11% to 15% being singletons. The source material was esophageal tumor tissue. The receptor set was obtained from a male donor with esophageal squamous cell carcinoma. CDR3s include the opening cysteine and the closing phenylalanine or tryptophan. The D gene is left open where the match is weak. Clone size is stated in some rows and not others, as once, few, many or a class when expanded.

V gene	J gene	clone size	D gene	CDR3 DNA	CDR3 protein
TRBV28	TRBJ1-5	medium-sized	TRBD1	TGTGCCAGCAGACTTGGAAGACAGGGAGACAATCAGCCCCAGCATTTT	CASRLGRQGDNQPQHF
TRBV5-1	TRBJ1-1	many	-	TGCGCCAGCAGCTCCCCCCGGGGGACGAACACTGAAGCTTTCTTT	CASSSPRGTNTEAFF
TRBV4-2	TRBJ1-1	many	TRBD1	TGTGCCAGCAGCCACCGTGGCTGGACAGGGAACACTGAAGCTTTCTTT	CASSHRGWTGNTEAFF
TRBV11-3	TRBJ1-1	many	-	TGTGCCAGCAGCTTGAAGCGGTCCCTGTGGACTGAAGCTTTCTTT	CASSLKRSLWTEAFF
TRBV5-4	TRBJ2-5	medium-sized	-	TGTGCCAGCTCCCGCAACCAAGAGACCCAGTACTTC	CASSRNQETQYF
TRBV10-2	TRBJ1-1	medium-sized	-	TGCGCCAGCAGGCAACAGGCGGGGACTGAAGCTTTCTTT	CASRQQAGTEAFF
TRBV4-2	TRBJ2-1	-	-	TGTGCCAGCAGCCAAGCGGGGGAGGCAAACAATGAGCAGTTCTTC	CASSQAGEANNEQFF
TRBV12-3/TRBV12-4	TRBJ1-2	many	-	TGTGCCAGCAGGAAGAGACAGGAGGAACGTCTTCACTATGGCTACACCTTC	CASRKRQEERLHYGYTF
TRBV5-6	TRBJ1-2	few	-	TGTGCCAGCAGCTTTTCTGGGGTGGTTCACTATGGCTACACCTTC	CASSFSGVVHYGYTF
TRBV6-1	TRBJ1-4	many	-	TGTGCCAGCAGCTTCCTTGGTGCAACTAATGAAAAACTGTTTTTT	CASSFLGATNEKLFF
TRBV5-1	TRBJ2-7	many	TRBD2	TGCGCCAGCAGCGGGGAGGGAGTCGTCTACGAGCAGTACTTC	CASSGEGVVYEQYF
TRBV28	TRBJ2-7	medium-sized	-	TGTGCCACCCAGGTGGACTACGAGCAGTACTTC	CATQVDYEQYF
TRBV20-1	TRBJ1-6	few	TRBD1	TGCAGTGCCACCGTTAACGTAGGGGGCATTAATTCACCCCTCCACTTT	CSATVNVGGINSPLHF
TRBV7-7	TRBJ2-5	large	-	TGTGCTAGCAGCTTAGAGGATGGTGGCGTGGAGACCCAGTACTTC	CASSLEDGGVETQYF
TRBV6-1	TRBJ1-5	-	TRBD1	TGTGCCAACGACATCGGACAGGGAAGCAATCAGCCCCAGCATTTT	CANDIGQGSNQPQHF
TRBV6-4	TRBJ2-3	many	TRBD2	TGTGCCAGCAGTGACTCGACTAGCGGGGGAGATACGCAGTATTTT	CASSDSTSGGDTQYF
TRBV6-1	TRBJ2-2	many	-	TGTGCCAGCAGAGAACGGGGCACCGGGGAGCTGTTTTTT	CASRERGTGELFF
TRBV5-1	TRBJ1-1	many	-	TGCGCCAGCAGCTTGGCCCTCCCACCTACAGGGCGCACTGAAGCTTTCTTT	CASSLALPPTGRTEAFF
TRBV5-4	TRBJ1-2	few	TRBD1	TGTGCCAGCAGCTCAACAGACAGGGGGGACTATGGCTACACCTTC	CASSSTDRGDYGYTF
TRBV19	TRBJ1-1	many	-	TGTGCCAGTAGTACCGACCTGGGGGACACTGAAGCTTTCTTT	CASSTDLGDTEAFF
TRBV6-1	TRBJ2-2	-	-	TGTGCCAGCAGTAAAAGGGGCGAGAACACCGGGGAGCTGTTTTTT	CASSKRGENTGELFF
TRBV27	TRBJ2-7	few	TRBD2	TGTGCCAGCAGTTTAGCGGGGGGATTCAATGAGCAGTACTTC	CASSLAGGFNEQYF
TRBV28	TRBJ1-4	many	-	TGTGCCAGCAGTTTGTACGGGAGTGAAAAACTGTTTTTT	CASSLYGSEKLFF
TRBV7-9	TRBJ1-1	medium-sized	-	TGTGCCAGCACCCTGTCCGGGGGCGGGACTGAAGCTTTCTTT	CASTLSGGGTEAFF
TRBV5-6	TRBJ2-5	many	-	TGTGCCAGCAGCTTGGGCTCTCGACAGTTACTAGAGACCCAGTACTTC	CASSLGSRQLLETQYF
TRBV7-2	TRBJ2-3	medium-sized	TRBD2	TGTGCCAGCAGCTCGACTAGCGGGGGGGCAGGTGATACGCAGTATTTT	CASSSTSGGAGDTQYF
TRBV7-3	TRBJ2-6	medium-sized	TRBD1	TGTGCCAGCAGGGATACGACAGGGGGTTTGACGGGGGCCAACGTCCTGACTTTC	CASRDTTGGLTGANVLTF
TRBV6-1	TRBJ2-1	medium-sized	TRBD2	TGTGCCAGCAGTTGGGGACTAGCGGGCAATGAGCAGTTCTTC	CASSWGLAGNEQFF
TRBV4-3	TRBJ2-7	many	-	TGCGCCAGCAGCCAAGATCTCGGACCAAGAACCTACGAGCAGTACTTC	CASSQDLGPRTYEQYF
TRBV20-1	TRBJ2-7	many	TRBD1	TGCAGTGCTAGGGCGGGGACAGGGGCCTACGAGCAGTACTTC	CSARAGTGAYEQYF
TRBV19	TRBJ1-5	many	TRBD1	TGTGCCAGTAGCCCCGGGACAGGGGGCTTCTATAGCAATCAGCCCCAGCATTTT	CASSPGTGGFYSNQPQHF
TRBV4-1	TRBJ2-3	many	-	TGCGCCAGCAGCCAAGATACTGGGACGGATTCGCAGTATTTT	CASSQDTGTDSQYF
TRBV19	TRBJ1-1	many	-	TGTGCCAGTAGTAAAGGGACCAGGAACACTGAAGCTTTCTTT	CASSKGTRNTEAFF
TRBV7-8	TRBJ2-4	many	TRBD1	TGTGCCAGCAGCCCTAACAGGGGAAATTTAGCCAAAAACATTCAGTACTTC	CASSPNRGNLAKNIQYF
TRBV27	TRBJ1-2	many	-	TGTGCCAGCAGTTACGGGGGCAGGAACTATGGCTACACCTTC	CASSYGGRNYGYTF
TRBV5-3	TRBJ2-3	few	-	TGTGCCAGCAGCTTACCGGGACTCGTGTCGCGAGGTCTGTATTTT	CASSLPGLVSRGLYF
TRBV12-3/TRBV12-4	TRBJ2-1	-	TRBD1	TGTGCCAGCAGTGGGACAGGGGCGAGCACAGATACGCAGTTCTTC	CASSGTGASTDTQFF
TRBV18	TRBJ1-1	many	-	TGTGCCAGCTCACCGGGGGGGGGAGCTGAAGCTTTCTTT	CASSPGGGAEAFF
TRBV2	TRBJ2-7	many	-	TGTGCCAGCAGTGAAGCGTCCTTCTCCTACGAGCAGTACTTC	CASSEASFSYEQYF
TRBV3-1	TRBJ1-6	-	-	TGTGCCAGCAGCCAACTAGCTTCTCTAGTCAATGAGCAGTACTTT	CASSQLASLVNEQYF
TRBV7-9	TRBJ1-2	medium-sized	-	TGTGCCAGCAGCTCCACAGTCAATAACTATGGCTACACCTTC	CASSSTVNNYGYTF
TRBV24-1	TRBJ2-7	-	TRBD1	TGTGCCACCGAACAGGGGGCCTACAATGAGCAGTACTTC	CATEQGAYNEQYF
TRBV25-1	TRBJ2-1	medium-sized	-	TGTGCCAGCAGTGAACCGGGACTCCCCAATGAGCAGTTCTTC	CASSEPGLPNEQFF
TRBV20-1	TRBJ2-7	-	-	TGCAGTGCTAGAAGGTCCCACTTCTCCTACGAGCAGTACTTC	CSARRSHFSYEQYF
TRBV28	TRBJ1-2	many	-	TGTGCCAGCAGCCAGGGGTATGGCTACACCTTC	CASSQGYGYTF
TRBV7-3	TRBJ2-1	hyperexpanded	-	TGTGCCAGCAGCTTAGGGTCCAGCTCCTACAATGAGCAGTTCTTC	CASSLGSSSYNEQFF
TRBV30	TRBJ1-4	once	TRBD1	TGTGCCTGGAGTGTAAGGGTTTTCGGGACAGGAGTCCTAAATGAAAAACTGTTTTTT	CAWSVRVFGTGVLNEKLFF